Here is one TCR beta chain with its context. Its antigen is not known. This sample was included in a study of shared clonotypes between healthy human individuals. Running of the assay took place at deep level. Data came from immunoSEQ multiplex PCR; TCRdb stores just in-frame clones and leaves some out. The table has 1.5 million to 2.5 million clones, about 95% seen once; the top ten hold roughly 1%. From germline, CDR1 is LNHDA and CDR2 SQIVND (reference sequence). V dropped 5 bases and J dropped 2; count of bases not matched to a gene: 9. This CDR3 contains 15 residues. Study results and caveats: Large sequencing depth failed to make sorted-subset sequencing complete, rarefaction showed. Naive subsets usually exceeded memory subsets in estimated richness.

The naive CD8 population came from CD45RO-negative cells selected for CCR7, without terminally differentiated effector memory CD45RA+ cells. Sequenced material: naive CD8+ T cells sorted from blood. The sequence came from a man aged 18 to 35 in good health. The V call is TRBV19, the J call TRBJ2-7; 7 bases agree with TRBD1. CDR3 sequence: CASSVRDSRTYEQYF. The CDR3, as DNA: TGTGCCAGTAGTGTTAGGGACAGCAGGACCTACGAGCAGTACTTC.